These 27 T cell receptor beta chains came from one sample sequenced in a study of T cell responses to AZD1222 COVID-19 vaccine. The repertoire was sequenced with immunoSEQ multiplex PCR; TCRdb's copy has only in-frame clones and lacks some. The data show 90,000 to 120,000 clones, about 89% seen once. The material sequenced was peripheral blood, taken 28 days after the second AZD1222 dose. These receptors all stem from an adult who received the AZD1222 COVID-19 vaccine.

The chain recombines TRBV6-2 or TRBV6-3 with TRBJ1-5; 7 bases align to TRBD1. Per the germline V gene, CDR1 is MNHEY and CDR2 is SVGEGT. With V trimmed by 6 bases and J by 0 bases, 8 bases remained unmatched. This CDR3 region has 16 residues. The CDR3 protein is CASSRTGGYSNQPQHF. CDR3 coding DNA: TGTGCCAGCAGCCGGACAGGAGGTTATAGCAATCAGCCCCAGCATTTT.

Only one count was recorded for this clone. This chain connects TRBV3-1 (or the pseudogene TRBV3-2) to TRBJ1-2, with 8 positions matching TRBD1. The CDR3 covers 15 residues. V gave up 4 bases and J gave up 8 bases; unmatched junction bases: 12. Germline assignment: CDR1 LGHDT and CDR2 YNNKEL (reference sequence). The CDR3 coding sequence is TGTGCCAGCAGCCGACCTTCGGACAGGGTGGAAGGCTACACCTTC. Its translation is CASSRPSDRVEGYTF.

The rearrangement links TRBV19 to TRBJ2-7, with 10 bases identical to TRBD1. Germline-derived CDR1 and CDR2 are LNHDA and SQIVND (reference sequence). CDR3 length: 14 residues. Trimming removed 5 bases from V and 4 bases from J; junction bases left unmatched: 5. CDR3 amino acids: CASSPRTGGYEQYF. CDR3 DNA: TGTGCCAGTAGTCCGCGGACAGGGGGGTACGAGCAGTACTTC.

In this sample, this clone turned up a few times. V gene TRBV6-5 combines with J gene TRBJ2-7; no firm D call. From germline, CDR1 is MNHEY and CDR2 SVGAGI. The CDR3 contains 13 residues. Trimming shortened V by 0 bases and J by 5 bases, and 8 bases separated the two germline ends. The CDR3 is CASSYSLGNEQYF. CDR3 bases: TGTGCCAGCAGTTACTCTTTGGGGAACGAGCAGTACTTC.

In its sample, this clone was seen once. The rearrangement uses TRBV19 and TRBJ1-6; D ambiguous. The ends were cut back, 4 bases at V and 3 bases at J, with 13 bases in the middle. The CDR3 runs to 16 residues. CDR1 and CDR2 (germline): LNHDA, SQIVND (reference sequence). CDR3 DNA sequence: TGTGCCAGTAGTAAACAGATCCTCGACTATAATTCACCCCTCCACTTT. Protein sequence: CASSKQILDYNSPLHF.

The chain has TRBV29-1 and TRBJ1-2; D ambiguous. The CDR3 covers 13 residues. Trimming shortened V by 2 bases and J by 4 bases, and 11 bases separated the two germline ends. Germline V gene lookup returns CDR1 SQVTM and CDR2 ANQGSEA. The CDR3 DNA reads TGCAGCGTTGAAAGGGTGGGTAGCTATGGCTACACCTTC. Amino acid sequence: CSVERVGSYGYTF. The variable domain in full, completed from reference TRBV29-1 and TRBJ1-2, reads SAVISQKPSRDICQRGTSLTIQCQVDSQVTMMFWYRQQPGQSLTLIATANQGSEATYESGFVIDKFPISRPNLTFSTLTVSNMSPEDSSIYLCSVERVGSYGYTFGSGTRLTVV.

This clone showed up just a few times. The chain links TRBV6-4 to TRBJ2-2; 7 nucleotides align to TRBD1. This CDR3 spans 14 amino acids. The V gene's germline CDR1 is MRHNA and CDR2 SNTAGT. J gave up 3 bases and V 2 bases, and 0 bases lay outside the gene matches. The CDR3 reads CASSDQGDTGELFF. In DNA, the CDR3 is TGTGCCAGCAGTGACCAGGGGGACACCGGGGAGCTGTTTTTT.

Here the CDR3 reads CASSRLQGHGQHF. For the CDR3, the DNA is TGTGCCAGCAGTAGGCTTCAGGGGCATGGCCAGCATTTT. The chain is built from TRBV6-5 and TRBJ1-5; D is possibly TRBD1 (6 bases). This CDR3 has 13 residues. The ends were cut back, 5 bases at V and 12 bases at J, with 17 bases in the middle. Looked up from germline, CDR1 is MNHEY and CDR2 is SVGAGI.

The J gene is TRBJ2-1, the V gene TRBV21-1; TRBD2 is the table's D call and was not checked against the DNA. TRBV21-1 is a known pseudogene. The CDR3 length is 14 residues. The CDR3 loop is CASSKARATNEQFF. DNA of the CDR3: TGTGCCAGCAGCAAAGCGAGAGCTACGAATGAGCAGTTCTTC.

The chain employs TRBV9 and TRBJ2-4; tentatively, D is TRBD1 (6 bases). Germline assignment: CDR1 SGDLS and CDR2 YYNGEE. Trimming cost V 0 bases and J 3 bases, with 10 bases left between them. The CDR3 loop spans 15 amino acids. The CDR3 loop reads CASSVGVGGKNIQYF. The CDR3 DNA reads as TGTGCCAGCAGCGTAGGGGTAGGGGGCAAAAACATTCAGTACTTC. Drawing the rest from reference TRBV9 and TRBJ2-4, the complete variable domain is DSGVTQTPKHLITATGQRVTLRCSPRSGDLSVYWYQQSLDQGLQFLIQYYNGEERAKGNILERFSAQQFPDLHSELNLSSLELGDSALYFCASSVGVGGKNIQYFGAGTRLSVL.

The J gene is TRBJ1-1, the V gene TRBV6-2 or TRBV6-3; possibly TRBD1 for D (5 bases). The ends were cut back, 0 bases at V and 3 bases at J, with 11 bases in the middle. The CDR3 consists of 15 residues. CDR1 is MNHEY and CDR2 is SVGEGT in the germline V gene. The CDR3 DNA follows: TGTGCCAGCAGTTACTCGGGGCGGATCGACACTGAAGCTTTCTTT. Encoded protein: CASSYSGRIDTEAFF.

This clone has only one observation. Other DNA variants within this sample encode the same CDR3. V and J are TRBV3-1 (or the pseudogene TRBV3-2) and TRBJ1-1; D gene ambiguous. Germline CDR1 is LGHDT and CDR2 is YNNKEL (reference sequence). Trimming cost V 1 base and J 4 bases, with 1 base left between them. This CDR3 spans 11 amino acids. CDR3 DNA: TGTGCCAGCAGCCAAGGCACTGAAGCTTTCTTT. Translating it yields CASSQGTEAFF.

The CDR3 here is CASSQALPGLAGPSNTGELFF. The CDR3 bases are TGCGCCAGCAGCCAAGCCCTCCCGGGACTAGCGGGGCCTTCGAACACCGGGGAGCTGTTTTTT. The rearrangement uses TRBV4-1 and TRBJ2-2, with 13 bases matching TRBD2. The V gene's germline CDR1 is MGHRA and CDR2 YSYEKL. V lost 1 base, J lost 0 bases, and 11 bases stayed unmatched. The length of the CDR3 is 21 residues.

The gene calls are TRBV5-4 and TRBJ1-6; D uncertain. Germline lookup yields CDR1 SGHNT and CDR2 YYREEE (reference sequence). Trimming took 2 bases from V and 9 from J, leaving 9 bases between them. This CDR3 contains 13 residues. The CDR3: CASSFDISSPLHF. For the CDR3, the DNA is TGTGCCAGCAGCTTCGACATTTCTTCACCCCTCCACTTT.

This chain uses TRBV19 with TRBJ1-1; tentative D call: TRBD1 (6 bases). Germline CDR1 is LNHDA and CDR2 is SQIVND (reference sequence). CDR3 length: 14 amino acids. V was pared by 4 bases and J by 2 bases, with 11 bases between. CDR3 bases: TGTGCCAGTAGTACAGGGGTAAGAAACACTGAAGCTTTCTTT. It translates to CASSTGVRNTEAFF.

This clone has just one count. The chain combines TRBV24-1 with TRBJ1-1; the match to TRBD1 covers 8 bases. Germline assignment: CDR1 KGHDR and CDR2 SFDVKD. After removal of 5 bases from V and 4 bases from J, the junction contained 5 bases not matched to a gene. CDR3 size: 14 residues. The CDR3 bases are TGTGCCACCAGTGTCGGACAGGGCGGCACTGAAGCTTTCTTT. Its translation is CATSVGQGGTEAFF.

This chain uses TRBV10-3 with TRBJ1-4; 7 nucleotides line up with TRBD1. The CDR3 length is 13 residues. V trimming: 8 bases; J trimming: 4 bases; junction bases outside the gene matches: 4. Germline loops: CDR1 ENHRY, CDR2 SYGVKD. The CDR3 here is CAIGGTVNEKLFF. The CDR3 nucleotides are TGTGCCATCGGAGGGACAGTTAATGAAAAACTGTTTTTT.

V and J are TRBV5-4 and TRBJ2-3; TRBD1 aligns across 7 bases. J gave up 6 bases and V 2 bases, and 3 bases lay outside the gene matches. CDR3 size: 13 residues. The germline CDR1 and CDR2 sequences are SGHNT and YYREEE (reference sequence). CDR3 region: CASSFDRADTQYF. CDR3 nucleotides: TGTGCCAGCAGCTTTGACAGGGCCGATACGCAGTATTTT. The full variable domain, its missing parts supplied by reference TRBV5-4 and TRBJ2-3, is ETGVTQSPTHLIKTRGQQVTLRCSSQSGHNTVSWYQQALGQGPQFIFQYYREEENGRGNFPPRFSGLQFPNYSSELNVNALELDDSALYLCASSFDRADTQYFGPGTRLTVL.

The V and J genes are TRBV5-1 and TRBJ2-3; possible D gene TRBD2, 6 bases. Germline assignment: CDR1 SGHRS and CDR2 YFSETQ. Trimming shortened V by 2 bases and J by 2 bases, and 12 bases separated the two germline ends. This CDR3 region has 15 residues. As DNA, the CDR3 is TGCGCCAGCAGCTTAGCGGGTTTAATCACAGATACGCAGTATTTT. Amino acids: CASSLAGLITDTQYF.

This chain links TRBV19 with TRBJ1-4; TRBD1 agrees at 7 bases. The CDR3 loop spans 14 amino acids. Germline CDR1 is LNHDA and CDR2 is SQIVND (reference sequence). V gave up 5 bases and J gave up 10 bases; unmatched junction bases: 10. CDR3 amino acids: CASSPRQGEGKLFF. In nucleotides, the CDR3 is TGTGCCAGTAGTCCTCGACAGGGTGAGGGAAAACTGTTTTTT.

This clone has just one count. This chain's CDR3 is CSGGGSTYGYTF. The DNA of the CDR3 is TGCAGCGGGGGAGGGAGTACCTATGGCTACACCTTC. V is TRBV29-1 and J is TRBJ1-2; D gene ambiguous. CDR3 length: 12 amino acids. Trimming shortened V by 7 bases and J by 4 bases, and 13 bases separated the two germline ends. The germline V gene encodes CDR1 SQVTM and CDR2 ANQGSEA.

This chain joins TRBV19 and TRBJ2-7; D is perhaps TRBD1 (7 bases). Germline CDR1 reads LNHDA; CDR2 reads SQIVND (reference sequence). There are 14 residues in the CDR3. The V end lost 1 base, the J end lost 6 bases, and 13 bases lay between the germline ends. CDR3 sequence (DNA): TGTGCCAGTAGTATAGTGGAGGGGGCAGGCGAGCAGTACTTC. Translated, it gives CASSIVEGAGEQYF.

V and J are TRBV6-5 and TRBJ1-2; D is undetermined. This CDR3 is built from 13 residues. V shed 7 bases and J shed 3 bases, with 12 bases lying between them. Germline CDR1 MNHEY, CDR2 SVGAGI. The CDR3 coding sequence is TGTGCCAGCACCGATTGGGCAGACTATGGCTACACCTTC. Translated: CASTDWADYGYTF.

CDR3 loop: CSVEDRGGRNYGYTF. The CDR3 coding sequence is TGCAGCGTTGAAGATCGCGGGGGACGTAACTATGGCTACACCTTC. V is TRBV29-1 and J is TRBJ1-2, with D possibly matching TRBD1 (5 bases). The germline V gene has CDR1 SQVTM and CDR2 ANQGSEA. The CDR3 is 15 amino acids. V lost 0 bases, J lost 1 base, and 12 bases lay in between.

This clone was detected only a few times. The V and J genes are TRBV6-5 and TRBJ1-3; 8 nucleotides match TRBD1. In germline, CDR1 is MNHEY, CDR2 SVGAGI. The CDR3 loop spans 14 amino acids. V gave up 5 bases and J gave up 3 bases; unmatched junction bases: 3. The DNA of the CDR3 is TGTGCCAGCAGTCAGGGACAGGTTGGAAACACCATATATTTT. Protein product: CASSQGQVGNTIYF.

The gene calls are TRBV27 and TRBJ2-1, with D uncertain. Germline V lookup: CDR1 MNHEY, CDR2 SMNVEV (reference sequence). CDR3 length equals 13 residues. Trimming pared 2 bases from V and 3 bases from J, leaving 5 bases between. CDR3 sequence: CASSLNSYNEQFF. The DNA of the CDR3 is TGTGCCAGCAGTTTAAACAGCTACAATGAGCAGTTCTTC.

V gene TRBV7-9 combines with J gene TRBJ1-6; TRBD1 matches at 7 bases. CDR1 is SEHNR and CDR2 is FQNEAQ in the germline V gene (reference sequence). The V gene end was trimmed by 5 bases and the J gene end by 7 bases; junction bases not matched to a gene: 11. The CDR3 extends over 16 amino acids. The CDR3 loop is CASSQGVGPPNSPLHF. The CDR3 nucleotides are TGTGCCAGCAGCCAGGGGGTGGGACCCCCGAATTCACCCCTCCACTTT.